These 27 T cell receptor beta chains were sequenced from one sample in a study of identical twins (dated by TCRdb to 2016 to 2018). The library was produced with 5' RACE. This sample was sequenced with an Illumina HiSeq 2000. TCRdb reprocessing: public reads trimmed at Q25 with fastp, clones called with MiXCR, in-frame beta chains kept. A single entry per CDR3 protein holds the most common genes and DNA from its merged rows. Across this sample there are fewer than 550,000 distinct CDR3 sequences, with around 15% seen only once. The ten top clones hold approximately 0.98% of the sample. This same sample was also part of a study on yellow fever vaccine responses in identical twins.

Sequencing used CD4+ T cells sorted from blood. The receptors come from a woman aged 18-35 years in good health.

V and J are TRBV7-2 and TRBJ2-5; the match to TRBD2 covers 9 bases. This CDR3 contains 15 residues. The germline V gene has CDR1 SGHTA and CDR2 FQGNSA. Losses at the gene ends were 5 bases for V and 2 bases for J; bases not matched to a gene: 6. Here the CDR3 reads CASSLSGSRQETQYF. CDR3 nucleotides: TGTGCCAGCAGCCTTAGCGGGAGCCGACAAGAGACCCAGTACTTC.

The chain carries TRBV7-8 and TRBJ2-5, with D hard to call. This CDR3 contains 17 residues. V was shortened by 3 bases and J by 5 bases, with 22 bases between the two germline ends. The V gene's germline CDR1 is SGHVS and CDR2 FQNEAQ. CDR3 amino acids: CASSLPPPPSHGETQYF. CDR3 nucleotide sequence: TGTGCCAGCAGCTTGCCTCCCCCTCCCTCACACGGGGAGACCCAGTACTTC. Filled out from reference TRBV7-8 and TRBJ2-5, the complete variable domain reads GAGVSQSPRYKVAKRGQDVALRCDPISGHVSLFWYQQALGQGPEFLTYFQNEAQLDKSGLPSDRFFAERPEGSVSTLKIQRTQQEDSAVYLCASSLPPPPSHGETQYFGPGTRLLVL.

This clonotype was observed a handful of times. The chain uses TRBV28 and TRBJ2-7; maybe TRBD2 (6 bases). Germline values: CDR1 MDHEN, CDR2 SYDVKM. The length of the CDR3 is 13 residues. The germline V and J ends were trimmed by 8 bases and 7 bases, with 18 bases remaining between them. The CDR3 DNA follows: TGTGCCAGCCATAGGGGCGGGGAATGGGAGCAGTACTTC. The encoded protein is CASHRGGEWEQYF.

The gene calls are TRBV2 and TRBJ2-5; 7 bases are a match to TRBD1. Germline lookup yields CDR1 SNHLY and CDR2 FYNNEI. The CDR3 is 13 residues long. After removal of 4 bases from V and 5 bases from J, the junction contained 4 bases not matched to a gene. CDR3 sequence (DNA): TGTGCCAGCAGTGGGGACAGCCGGGAGACCCAGTACTTC. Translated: CASSGDSRETQYF.

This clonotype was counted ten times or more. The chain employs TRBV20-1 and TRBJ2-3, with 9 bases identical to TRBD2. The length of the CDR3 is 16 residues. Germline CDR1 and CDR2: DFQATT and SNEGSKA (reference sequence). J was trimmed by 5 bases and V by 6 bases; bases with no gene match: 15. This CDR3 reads CSAPAWAGGPEDTQYF. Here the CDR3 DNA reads TGCAGTGCCCCAGCCTGGGCGGGGGGGCCAGAAGATACGCAGTATTTT.

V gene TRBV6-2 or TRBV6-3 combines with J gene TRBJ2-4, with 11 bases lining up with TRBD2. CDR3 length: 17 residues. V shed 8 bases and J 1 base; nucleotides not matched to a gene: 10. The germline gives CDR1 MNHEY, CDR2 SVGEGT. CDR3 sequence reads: CASQGLAVTGAKNIQYF. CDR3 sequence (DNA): TGTGCCAGCCAGGGACTAGCGGTAACGGGGGCCAAAAACATTCAGTACTTC.

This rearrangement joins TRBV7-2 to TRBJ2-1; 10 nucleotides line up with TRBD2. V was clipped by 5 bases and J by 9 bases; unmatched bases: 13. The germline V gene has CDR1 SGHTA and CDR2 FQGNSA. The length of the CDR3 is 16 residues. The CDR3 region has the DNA TGTGCCAGCAGCCCAAGACCGGGACTAGCGTTGGGTGAGCAGTTCTTC. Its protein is CASSPRPGLALGEQFF.

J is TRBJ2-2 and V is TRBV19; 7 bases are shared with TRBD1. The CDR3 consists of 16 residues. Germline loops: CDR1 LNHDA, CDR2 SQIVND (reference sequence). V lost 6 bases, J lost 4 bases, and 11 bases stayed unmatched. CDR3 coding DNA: TGTGCCAGTAGCCCCACCGACAGGGTCCTCACCGGGGAGCTGTTTTTT. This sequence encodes CASSPTDRVLTGELFF.

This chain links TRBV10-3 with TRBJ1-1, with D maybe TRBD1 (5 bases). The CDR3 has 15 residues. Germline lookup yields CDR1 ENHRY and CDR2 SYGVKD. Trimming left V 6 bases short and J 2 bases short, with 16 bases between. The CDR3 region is CAIRTGLLFNTEAFF. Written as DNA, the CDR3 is TGTGCCATCAGGACGGGACTTCTATTCAACACTGAAGCTTTCTTT.

The CDR3, as DNA: TGTGCCAGCAGTAGGGGGGACAGGACGAACACTGAAGCTTTCTTT. The encoded protein is CASSRGDRTNTEAFF. The chain joins TRBV27 to TRBJ1-1; 8 bases line up with TRBD1. After removal of 5 bases from V and 1 base from J, the junction contained 6 bases not matched to a gene. Germline loops: CDR1 MNHEY, CDR2 SMNVEV (reference sequence). The CDR3 is 15 amino acids.

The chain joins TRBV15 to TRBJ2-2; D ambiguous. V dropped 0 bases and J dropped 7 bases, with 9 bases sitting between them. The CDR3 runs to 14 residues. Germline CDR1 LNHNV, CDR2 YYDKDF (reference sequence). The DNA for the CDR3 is TGTGCCACCAGCAGAGACTATACCAACGGGGAGCTGTTTTTT. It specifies CATSRDYTNGELFF. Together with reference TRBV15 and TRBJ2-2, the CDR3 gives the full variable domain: DAMVIQNPRYQVTQFGKPVTLSCSQTLNHNVMYWYQQKSSQAPKLLFHYYDKDFNNEADTPDNFQSRRPNTSFCFLDIRSPGLGDTAMYLCATSRDYTNGELFFGEGSRLTVL.

The CDR3 here is CASSHFLSGGGYEQYF. The CDR3 DNA sequence: TGTGCCAGCAGCCACTTTTTAAGCGGGGGAGGATACGAGCAGTACTTC. This chain connects TRBV12-3 or TRBV12-4 to TRBJ2-7, with 8 bases lining up with TRBD2. Losses at the gene ends were 6 bases for V and 4 bases for J; bases not matched to a gene: 14. The CDR3 spans 16 residues.

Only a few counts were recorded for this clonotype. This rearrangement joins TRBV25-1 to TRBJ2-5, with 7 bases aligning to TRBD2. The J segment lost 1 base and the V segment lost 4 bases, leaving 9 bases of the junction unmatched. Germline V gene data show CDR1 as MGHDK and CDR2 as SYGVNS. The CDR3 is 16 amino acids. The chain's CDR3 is CASSGGASGTQETQYF. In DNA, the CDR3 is TGTGCCAGCAGTGGGGGCGCTAGCGGAACCCAAGAGACCCAGTACTTC. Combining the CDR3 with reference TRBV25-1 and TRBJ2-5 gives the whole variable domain EADIYQTPRYLVIGTGKKITLECSQTMGHDKMYWYQQDPGMELHLIHYSYGVNSTEKGDLSSESTVSRIRTEHFPLTLESARPSHTSQYLCASSGGASGTQETQYFGPGTRLLVL.

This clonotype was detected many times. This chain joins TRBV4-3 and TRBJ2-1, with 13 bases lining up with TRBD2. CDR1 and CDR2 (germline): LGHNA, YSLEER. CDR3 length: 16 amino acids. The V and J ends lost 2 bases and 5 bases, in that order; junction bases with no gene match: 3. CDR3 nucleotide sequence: TGCGCCAGCAGCCAATGGGGACTAGCGGGAAACAATGAGCAGTTCTTC. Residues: CASSQWGLAGNNEQFF.

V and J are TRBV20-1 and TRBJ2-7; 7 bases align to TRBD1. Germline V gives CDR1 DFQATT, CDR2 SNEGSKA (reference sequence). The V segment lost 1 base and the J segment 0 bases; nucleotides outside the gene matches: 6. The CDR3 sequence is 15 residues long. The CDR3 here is CSARGFGTVSYEQYF. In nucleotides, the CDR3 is TGCAGTGCTAGAGGCTTCGGGACAGTCTCCTACGAGCAGTACTTC.

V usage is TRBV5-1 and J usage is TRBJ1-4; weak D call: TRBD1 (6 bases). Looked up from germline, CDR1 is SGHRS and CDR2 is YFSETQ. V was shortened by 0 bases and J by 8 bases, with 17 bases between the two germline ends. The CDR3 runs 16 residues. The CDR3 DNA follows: TGCGCCAGCAGCTTGGCCGCCTTGGCAGGGGCGGAAAAACTGTTTTTT. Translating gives CASSLAALAGAEKLFF.

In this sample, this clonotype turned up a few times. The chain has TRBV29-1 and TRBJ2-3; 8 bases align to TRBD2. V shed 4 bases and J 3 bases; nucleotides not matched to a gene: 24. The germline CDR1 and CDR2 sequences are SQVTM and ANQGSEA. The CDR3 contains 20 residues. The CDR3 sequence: CSVGRTGGSGNHLRTDTQYF. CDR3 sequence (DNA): TGCAGCGTTGGACGGACGGGTGGTAGCGGGAACCATCTTAGGACAGATACGCAGTATTTT.

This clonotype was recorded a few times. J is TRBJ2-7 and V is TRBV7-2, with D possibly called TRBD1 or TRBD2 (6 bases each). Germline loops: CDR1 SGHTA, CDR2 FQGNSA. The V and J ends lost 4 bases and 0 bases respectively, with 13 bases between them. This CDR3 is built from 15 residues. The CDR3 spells CASSSRGGNSYEQYF. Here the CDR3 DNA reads TGTGCCAGCAGCTCAAGAGGGGGGAACTCCTACGAGCAGTACTTC.

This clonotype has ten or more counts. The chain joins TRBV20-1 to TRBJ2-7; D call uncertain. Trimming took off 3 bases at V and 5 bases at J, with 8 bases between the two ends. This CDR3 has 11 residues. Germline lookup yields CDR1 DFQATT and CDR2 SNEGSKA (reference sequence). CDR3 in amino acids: CSASHSNEQYF. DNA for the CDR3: TGCAGTGCTAGCCATAGTAACGAGCAGTACTTC.

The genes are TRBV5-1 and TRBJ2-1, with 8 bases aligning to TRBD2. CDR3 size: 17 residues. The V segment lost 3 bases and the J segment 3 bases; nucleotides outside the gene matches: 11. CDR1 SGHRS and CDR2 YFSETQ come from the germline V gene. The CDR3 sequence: CASSSGQLAGFYNEQFF. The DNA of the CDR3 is TGCGCCAGCAGCTCAGGCCAATTAGCGGGGTTCTACAATGAGCAGTTCTTC.

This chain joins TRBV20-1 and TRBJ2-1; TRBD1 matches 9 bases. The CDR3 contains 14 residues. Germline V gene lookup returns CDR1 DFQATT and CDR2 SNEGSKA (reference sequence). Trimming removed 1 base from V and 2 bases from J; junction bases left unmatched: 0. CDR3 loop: CSARGDRAYNEQFF. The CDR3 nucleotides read TGCAGTGCTAGAGGGGACAGGGCCTACAATGAGCAGTTCTTC.

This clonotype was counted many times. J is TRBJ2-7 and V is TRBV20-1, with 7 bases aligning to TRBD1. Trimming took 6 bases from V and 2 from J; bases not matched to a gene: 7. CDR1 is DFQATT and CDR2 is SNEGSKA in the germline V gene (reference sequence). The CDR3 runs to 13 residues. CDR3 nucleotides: TGCAGTGCCGACCGGGACAGAGCCTACGAGCAGTACTTC. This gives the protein CSADRDRAYEQYF.

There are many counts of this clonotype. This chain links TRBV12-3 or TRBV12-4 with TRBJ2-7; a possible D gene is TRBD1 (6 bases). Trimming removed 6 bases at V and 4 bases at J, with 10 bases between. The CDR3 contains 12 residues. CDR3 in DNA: TGTGCCAGCAGACAGGGTTTTTACGAGCAGTACTTC. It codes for CASRQGFYEQYF.

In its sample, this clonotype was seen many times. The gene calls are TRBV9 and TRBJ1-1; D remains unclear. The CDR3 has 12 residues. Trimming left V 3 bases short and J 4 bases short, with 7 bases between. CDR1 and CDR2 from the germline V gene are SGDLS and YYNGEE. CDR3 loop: CASSARVTEAFF. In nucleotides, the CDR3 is TGTGCCAGCAGCGCGAGGGTCACTGAAGCTTTCTTT.

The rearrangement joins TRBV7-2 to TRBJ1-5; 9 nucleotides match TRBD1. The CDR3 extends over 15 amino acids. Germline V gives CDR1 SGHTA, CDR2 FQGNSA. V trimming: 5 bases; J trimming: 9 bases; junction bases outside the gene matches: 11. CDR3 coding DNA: TGTGCCAGCAGCCCCGGGACAGGGTACGATCGGCCCCAGCATTTT. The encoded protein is CASSPGTGYDRPQHF.

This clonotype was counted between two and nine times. CDR3 sequence: CASEERHGGGQPQHF. CDR3 DNA sequence: TGCGCCAGCGAGGAGCGACACGGAGGGGGTCAGCCCCAGCATTTT. This chain joins TRBV5-1 and TRBJ1-5, with D possibly being TRBD1 (6 bases). Per germline, CDR1 SGHRS and CDR2 YFSETQ. The V end lost 7 bases, the J end lost 6 bases, and 20 bases lay between the germline ends. The CDR3 runs to 15 residues.

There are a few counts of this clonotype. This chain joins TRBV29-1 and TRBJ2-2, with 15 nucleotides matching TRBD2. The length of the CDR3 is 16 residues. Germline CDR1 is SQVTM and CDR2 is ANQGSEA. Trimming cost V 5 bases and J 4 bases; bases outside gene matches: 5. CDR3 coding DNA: TGCAGCGTTAAGGGGGGACTAGCGGGGGGCACCGGGGAGCTGTTTTTT. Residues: CSVKGGLAGGTGELFF.